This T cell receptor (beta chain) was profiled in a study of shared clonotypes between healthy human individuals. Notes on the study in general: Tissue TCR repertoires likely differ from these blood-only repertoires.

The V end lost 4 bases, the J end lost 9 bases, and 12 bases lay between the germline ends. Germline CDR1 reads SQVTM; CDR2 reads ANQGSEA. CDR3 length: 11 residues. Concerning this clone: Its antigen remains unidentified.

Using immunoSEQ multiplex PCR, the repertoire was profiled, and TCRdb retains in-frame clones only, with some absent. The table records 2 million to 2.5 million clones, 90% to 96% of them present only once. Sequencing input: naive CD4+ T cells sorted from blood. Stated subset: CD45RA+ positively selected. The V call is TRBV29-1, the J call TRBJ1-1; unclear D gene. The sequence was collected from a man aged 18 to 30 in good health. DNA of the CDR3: TGCAGCGTTGTTACCCCGAATAAAGCTTTCTTT. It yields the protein CSVVTPNKAFF. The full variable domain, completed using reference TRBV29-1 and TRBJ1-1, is SAVISQKPSRDICQRGTSLTIQCQVDSQVTMMFWYRQQPGQSLTLIATANQGSEATYESGFVIDKFPISRPNLTFSTLTVSNMSPEDSSIYLCSVVTPNKAFFGQGTRLTVV.